This T cell receptor beta chain was recovered during a study of radiotherapy plus CTLA-4 blockade in lung cancer. Some clones are missing from TCRdb's copy, which holds only in-frame ones; the method was immunoSEQ multiplex PCR. The profile covers around 90,000 clones, with 83% appearing a single time and roughly 0.84% taken by the ten largest. Looked up from germline, CDR1 is LNHDA and CDR2 is SQIVND (reference sequence). The length of the CDR3 is 14 residues. V gave up 3 bases and J gave up 0 bases, with 9 bases separating them. This clone came up a few times. The receptor comes from a human donor with non-small cell lung cancer who had stable disease on radiotherapy plus ipilimumab. The specimen comprised peripheral blood, sampled from a patient treated with radiotherapy plus ipilimumab. This sequence joins TRBV19 and TRBJ2-7; weak D call: TRBD1 (6 bases). In DNA, the CDR3 is TGTGCCAGTAGTATGAACAGGGTCTCCTACGAGCAGTACTTC. Protein sequence: CASSMNRVSYEQYF. The full variable domain, its missing parts supplied by reference TRBV19 and TRBJ2-7, is DGGITQSPKYLFRKEGQNVTLSCEQNLNHDAMYWYRQDPGQGLRLIYYSQIVNDFQKGDIAEGYSVSREKKESFPLTVTSAQKNPTAFYLCASSMNRVSYEQYFGPGTRLTVT.